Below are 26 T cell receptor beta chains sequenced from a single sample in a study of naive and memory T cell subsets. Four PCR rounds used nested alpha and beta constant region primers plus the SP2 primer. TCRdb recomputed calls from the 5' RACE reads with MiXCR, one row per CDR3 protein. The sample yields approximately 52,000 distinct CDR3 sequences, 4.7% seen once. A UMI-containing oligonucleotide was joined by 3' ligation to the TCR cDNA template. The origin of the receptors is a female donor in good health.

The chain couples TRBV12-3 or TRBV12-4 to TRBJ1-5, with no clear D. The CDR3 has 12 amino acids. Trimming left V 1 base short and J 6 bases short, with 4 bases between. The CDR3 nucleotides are TGTGCCAGCAGTTTAGGGCTTCAGCCCCAGCATTTT. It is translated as CASSLGLQPQHF.

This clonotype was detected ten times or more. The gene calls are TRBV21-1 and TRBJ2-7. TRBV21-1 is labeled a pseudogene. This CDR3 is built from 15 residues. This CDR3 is CASSKDGRSSYEQYF. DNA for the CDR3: TGTGCCAGCAGCAAAGATGGGAGGAGTTCCTACGAGCAGTACTTC.

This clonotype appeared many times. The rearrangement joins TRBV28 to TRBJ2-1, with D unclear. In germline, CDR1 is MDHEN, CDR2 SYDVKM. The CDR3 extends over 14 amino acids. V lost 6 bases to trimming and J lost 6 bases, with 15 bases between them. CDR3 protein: CASRPLGGFNEQFF. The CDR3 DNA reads TGTGCCAGCAGACCCCTCGGTGGGTTCAATGAGCAGTTCTTC.

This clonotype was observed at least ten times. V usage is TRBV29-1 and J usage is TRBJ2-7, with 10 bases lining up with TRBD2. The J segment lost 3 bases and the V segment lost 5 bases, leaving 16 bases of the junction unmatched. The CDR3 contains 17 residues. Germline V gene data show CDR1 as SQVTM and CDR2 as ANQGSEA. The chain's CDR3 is CSVNGLAAPSAGYEQYF. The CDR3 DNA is TGCAGCGTTAACGGACTAGCGGCACCCTCGGCGGGCTACGAGCAGTACTTC.

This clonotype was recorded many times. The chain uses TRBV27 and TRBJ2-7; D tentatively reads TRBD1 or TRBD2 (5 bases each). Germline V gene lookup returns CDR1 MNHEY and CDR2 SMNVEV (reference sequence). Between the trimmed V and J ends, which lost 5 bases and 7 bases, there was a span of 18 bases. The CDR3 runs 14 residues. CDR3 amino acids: CASSKDRLEVEQYF. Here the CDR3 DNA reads TGTGCCAGCAGTAAAGACAGATTGGAGGTGGAGCAGTACTTC.

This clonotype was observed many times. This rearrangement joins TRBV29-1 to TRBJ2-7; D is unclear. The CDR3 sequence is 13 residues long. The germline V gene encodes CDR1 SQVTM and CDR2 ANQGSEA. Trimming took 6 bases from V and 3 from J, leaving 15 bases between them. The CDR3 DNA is TGCAGCGTGCCGGGCCTGGCCCTCTACGAGCAGTACTTC. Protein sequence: CSVPGLALYEQYF.

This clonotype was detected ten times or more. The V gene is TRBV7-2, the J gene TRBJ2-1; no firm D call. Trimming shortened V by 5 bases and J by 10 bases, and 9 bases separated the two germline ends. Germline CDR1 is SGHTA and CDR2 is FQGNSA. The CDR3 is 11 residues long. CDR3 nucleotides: TGTGCCAGCAGCAACGGACCCGAGCAGTTCTTC. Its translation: CASSNGPEQFF.

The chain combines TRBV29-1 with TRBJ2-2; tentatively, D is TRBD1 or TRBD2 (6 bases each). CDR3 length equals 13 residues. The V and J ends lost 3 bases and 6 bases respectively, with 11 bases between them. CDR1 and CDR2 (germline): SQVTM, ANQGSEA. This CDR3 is CSVDHREAGELFF. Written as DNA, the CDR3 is TGCAGCGTTGATCACAGGGAGGCCGGGGAGCTGTTTTTT.

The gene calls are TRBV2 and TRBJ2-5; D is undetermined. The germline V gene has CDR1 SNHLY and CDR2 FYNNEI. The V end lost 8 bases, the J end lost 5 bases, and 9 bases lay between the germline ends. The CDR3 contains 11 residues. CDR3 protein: CASGPRETQYF. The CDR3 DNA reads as TGTGCCAGCGGCCCGAGGGAGACCCAGTACTTC.

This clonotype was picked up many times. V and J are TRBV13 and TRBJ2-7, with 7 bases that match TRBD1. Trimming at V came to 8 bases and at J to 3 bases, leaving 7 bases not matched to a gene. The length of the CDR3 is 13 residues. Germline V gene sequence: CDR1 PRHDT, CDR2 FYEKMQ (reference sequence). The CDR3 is CASGNRGFYEQYF. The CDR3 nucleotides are TGTGCCAGCGGGAACAGGGGCTTCTACGAGCAGTACTTC.

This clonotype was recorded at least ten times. The CDR3, as DNA: TGTGCCAGCTCCGCTCAAGGGGGGAACTATGGCTACACCTTC. It is translated as CASSAQGGNYGYTF. V usage is TRBV7-9 and J usage is TRBJ1-2; tentative D call: TRBD1 (6 bases). Germline CDR1 SEHNR, CDR2 FQNEAQ (reference sequence). The CDR3 is made up of 14 amino acids. The germline V and J ends were trimmed by 8 bases and 2 bases, with 15 bases remaining between them.

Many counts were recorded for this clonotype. The CDR3 region is CASSLWDRSYGYTF. In DNA, the CDR3 is TGTGCCAGCAGTTTATGGGACAGGAGCTATGGCTACACCTTC. This chain uses TRBV28 with TRBJ1-2; 7 positions match TRBD1. Trimming removed 0 bases from V and 4 bases from J; junction bases left unmatched: 2. The CDR3 extends over 14 amino acids. The germline V gene encodes CDR1 MDHEN and CDR2 SYDVKM.

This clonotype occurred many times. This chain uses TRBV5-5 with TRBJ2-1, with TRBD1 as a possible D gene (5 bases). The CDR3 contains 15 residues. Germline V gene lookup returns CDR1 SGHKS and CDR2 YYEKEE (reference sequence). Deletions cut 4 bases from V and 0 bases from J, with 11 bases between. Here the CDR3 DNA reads TGTGCCAGCAGCCCACAGGTTAGCTCCTACAATGAGCAGTTCTTC. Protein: CASSPQVSSYNEQFF.

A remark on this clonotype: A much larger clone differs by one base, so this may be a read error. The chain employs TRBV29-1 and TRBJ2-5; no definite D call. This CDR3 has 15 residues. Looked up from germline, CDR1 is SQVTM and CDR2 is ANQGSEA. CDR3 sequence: CSVEWSRAPQETHYF. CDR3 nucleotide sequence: TGCAGCGTTGAATGGAGCCGAGCGCCCCAAGAGACCCATTACTTC.

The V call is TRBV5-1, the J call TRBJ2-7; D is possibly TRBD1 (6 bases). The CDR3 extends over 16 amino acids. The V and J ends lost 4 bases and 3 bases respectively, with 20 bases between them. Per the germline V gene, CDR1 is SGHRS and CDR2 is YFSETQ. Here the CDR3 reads CASSPRGAGLHYEQYF. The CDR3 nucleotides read TGCGCCAGCAGCCCCAGGGGTGCGGGCCTTCACTACGAGCAGTACTTC.

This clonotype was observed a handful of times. The DNA for the CDR3 is TGCGCCAGCAGCTTGGTAGGGCCTCGGGGGGGCACAGATACGCAGTATTTT. This sequence encodes CASSLVGPRGGTDTQYF. The chain recombines TRBV5-1 with TRBJ2-3; 7 nucleotides match TRBD2. J gave up 1 base and V 0 bases, and 8 bases lay outside the gene matches. CDR3 length: 17 amino acids. From germline, CDR1 is SGHRS and CDR2 YFSETQ.

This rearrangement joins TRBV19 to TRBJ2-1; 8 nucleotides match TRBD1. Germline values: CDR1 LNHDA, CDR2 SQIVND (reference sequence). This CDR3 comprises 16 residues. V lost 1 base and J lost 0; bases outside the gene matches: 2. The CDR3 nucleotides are TGTGCCAGTAGTATAGGGACAGGGAGCTCCTACAATGAGCAGTTCTTC. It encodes CASSIGTGSSYNEQFF. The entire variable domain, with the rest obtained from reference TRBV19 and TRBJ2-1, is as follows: DGGITQSPKYLFRKEGQNVTLSCEQNLNHDAMYWYRQDPGQGLRLIYYSQIVNDFQKGDIAEGYSVSREKKESFPLTVTSAQKNPTAFYLCASSIGTGSSYNEQFFGPGTRLTVL.

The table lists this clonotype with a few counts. Written as DNA, the CDR3 is TGCGCCAGCAGCCAAGTTACGTATGAGCAGTTCTTC. Amino acid sequence: CASSQVTYEQFF. The chain links TRBV4-1 to TRBJ2-1; D gene unclear. Germline lookup yields CDR1 MGHRA and CDR2 YSYEKL. The CDR3 extends over 12 amino acids. Between the trimmed V and J ends, which lost 1 base and 8 bases, there was a span of 6 bases.

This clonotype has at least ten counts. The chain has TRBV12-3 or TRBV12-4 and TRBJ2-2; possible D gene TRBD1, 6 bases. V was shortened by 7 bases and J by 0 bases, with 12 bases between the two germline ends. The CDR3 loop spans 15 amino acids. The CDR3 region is CASTTGTPNTGELFF. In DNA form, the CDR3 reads TGTGCCAGCACGACCGGGACACCGAACACCGGGGAGCTGTTTTTT.

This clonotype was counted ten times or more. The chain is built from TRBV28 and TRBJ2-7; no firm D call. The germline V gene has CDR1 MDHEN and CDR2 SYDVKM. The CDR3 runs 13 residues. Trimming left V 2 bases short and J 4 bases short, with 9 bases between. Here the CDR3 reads CASSLRMDYEQYF. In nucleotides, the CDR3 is TGTGCCAGCAGTTTAAGGATGGATTACGAGCAGTACTTC.

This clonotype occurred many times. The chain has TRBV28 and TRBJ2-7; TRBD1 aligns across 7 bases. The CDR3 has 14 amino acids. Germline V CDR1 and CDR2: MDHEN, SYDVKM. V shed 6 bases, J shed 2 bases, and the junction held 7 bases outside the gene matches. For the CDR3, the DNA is TGTGCCAGCAGGAGGGACAGACTAACCTACGAGCAGTACTTC. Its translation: CASRRDRLTYEQYF.

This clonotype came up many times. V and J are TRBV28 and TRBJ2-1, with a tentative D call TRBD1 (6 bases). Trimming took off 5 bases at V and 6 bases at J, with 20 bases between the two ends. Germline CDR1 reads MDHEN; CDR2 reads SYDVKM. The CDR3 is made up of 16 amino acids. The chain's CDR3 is CASSAGSFSGVNEQFF. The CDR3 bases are TGTGCCAGCAGTGCTGGATCTTTTTCAGGGGTCAATGAGCAGTTCTTC. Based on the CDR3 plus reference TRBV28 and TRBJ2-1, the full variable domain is DVKVTQSSRYLVKRTGEKVFLECVQDMDHENMFWYRQDPGLGLRLIYFSYDVKMKEKGDIPEGYSVSREKKERFSLILESASTNQTSMYLCASSAGSFSGVNEQFFGPGTRLTVL.

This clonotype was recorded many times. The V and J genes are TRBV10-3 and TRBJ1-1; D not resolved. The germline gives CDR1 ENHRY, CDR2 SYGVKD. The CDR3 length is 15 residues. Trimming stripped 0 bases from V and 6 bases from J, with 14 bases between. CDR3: CAISESGRPGAEAFF. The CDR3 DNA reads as TGTGCCATCAGTGAGTCGGGCAGGCCGGGCGCTGAAGCTTTCTTT.

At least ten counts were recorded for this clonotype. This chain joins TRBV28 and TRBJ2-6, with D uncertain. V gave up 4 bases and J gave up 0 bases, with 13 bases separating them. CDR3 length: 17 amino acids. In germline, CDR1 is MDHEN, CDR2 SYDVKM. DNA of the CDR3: TGTGCCAGCAGTTCGTTCGGGCCGCTCTCTGGGGCCAACGTCCTGACTTTC. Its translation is CASSSFGPLSGANVLTF.

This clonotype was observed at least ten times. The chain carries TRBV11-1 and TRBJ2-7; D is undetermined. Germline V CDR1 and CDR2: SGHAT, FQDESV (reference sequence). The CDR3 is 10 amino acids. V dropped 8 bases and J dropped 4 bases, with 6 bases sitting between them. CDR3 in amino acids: CASGVYEQYF. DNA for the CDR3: TGTGCCAGCGGCGTGTACGAGCAGTACTTC.

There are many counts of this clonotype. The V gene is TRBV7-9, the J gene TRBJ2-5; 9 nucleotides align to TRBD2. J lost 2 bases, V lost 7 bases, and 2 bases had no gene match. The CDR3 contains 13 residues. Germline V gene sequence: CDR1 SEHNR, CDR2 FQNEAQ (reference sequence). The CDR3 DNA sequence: TGTGCCAGCAAGACTAGCGGTCAAGAGACCCAGTACTTC. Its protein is CASKTSGQETQYF.